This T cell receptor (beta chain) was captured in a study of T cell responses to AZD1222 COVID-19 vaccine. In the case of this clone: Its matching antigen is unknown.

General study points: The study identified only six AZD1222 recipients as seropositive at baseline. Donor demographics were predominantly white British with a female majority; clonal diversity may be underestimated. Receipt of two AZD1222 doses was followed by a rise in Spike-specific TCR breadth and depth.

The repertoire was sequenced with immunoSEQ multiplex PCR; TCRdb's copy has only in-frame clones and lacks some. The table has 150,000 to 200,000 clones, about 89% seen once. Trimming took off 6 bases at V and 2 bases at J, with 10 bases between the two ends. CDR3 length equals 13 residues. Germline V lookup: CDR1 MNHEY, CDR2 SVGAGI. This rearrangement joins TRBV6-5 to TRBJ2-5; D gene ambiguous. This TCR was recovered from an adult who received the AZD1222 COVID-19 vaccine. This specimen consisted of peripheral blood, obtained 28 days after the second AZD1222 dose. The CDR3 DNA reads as TGTGCCAGCAGGAGATCCGGGCAAGAGACCCAGTACTTC. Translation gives CASRRSGQETQYF.